The 29 T cell receptor beta chains below all came from one sample that was sequenced in a study of T cell responses to AZD1222 COVID-19 vaccine. Method: immunoSEQ multiplex PCR; TCRdb's copy keeps in-frame clones and lacks some. The data show 200,000 or so clones, roughly 93% seen once. The material was peripheral blood, obtained on day 0 of AZD1222 vaccination. Every receptor here comes from an adult in good health.

The genes are TRBV6-5 and TRBJ2-1; D is ambiguous. This CDR3 region has 14 residues. V gave up 2 bases and J gave up 8 bases, with 13 bases separating them. CDR1 is MNHEY and CDR2 is SVGAGI in the germline V gene. CDR3 protein: CASSYNLVSHEQFF. The CDR3 nucleotides are TGTGCCAGCAGTTACAATCTGGTTAGCCATGAGCAGTTCTTC.

The rearrangement links TRBV5-8 to TRBJ2-3, with 8 bases aligning to TRBD1. Germline lookup yields CDR1 SGHTS and CDR2 YDEGEE. The J segment lost 6 bases and the V segment lost 4 bases, leaving 7 bases of the junction unmatched. This CDR3 has 14 residues. CDR3 amino acids: CASSPTGEYDTQYF. In nucleotides, the CDR3 is TGTGCCAGCAGCCCGACAGGGGAGTACGATACGCAGTATTTT. The full variable domain, with the rest looked up from reference TRBV5-8 and TRBJ2-3, is EAGVTQSPTHLIKTRGQQATLRCSPISGHTSVYWYQQALGLGLQFLLWYDEGEERNRGNFPPRFSGRQFPNYSSELNVNALELEDSALYLCASSPTGEYDTQYFGPGTRLTVL.

Here the CDR3 DNA reads TGTGCCAGCAGCGATAGTAGGGACGAGGGGTACGAGCAGTACTTC. Its translation: CASSDSRDEGYEQYF. The V gene is TRBV7-9, the J gene TRBJ2-7; D possibly matches TRBD1 or TRBD2 (5 bases each). With 5 bases removed from V and 4 bases from J, the gap between germline ends came to 18 bases. Germline CDR1 reads SEHNR; CDR2 reads FQNEAQ (reference sequence). This CDR3 is built from 15 residues.

The chain carries TRBV6-5 and TRBJ1-1; the match to TRBD1 covers 11 bases. Germline trimming cut 7 bases from V and 11 bases from J; bases unmatched to any gene: 9. Germline CDR1 and CDR2: MNHEY and SVGAGI. This CDR3 is built from 13 residues. For the CDR3, the DNA is TGTGCCAGCAAATCGGGACAGGGGGTTAGGGCTTTCTTT. Its protein is CASKSGQGVRAFF.

This clone has more than one count but fewer than ten. V gene TRBV7-3 combines with J gene TRBJ2-3; D might be TRBD1 or TRBD2, each matching 5 bases. The V gene's germline CDR1 is SGHTA and CDR2 FQGTGA. The CDR3 loop spans 15 amino acids. The V end lost 5 bases, the J end lost 0 bases, and 12 bases lay between the germline ends. The CDR3 reads CASSPGASSTDTQYF. CDR3 in DNA: TGTGCCAGCAGCCCCGGGGCTTCGAGCACAGATACGCAGTATTTT. Full variable domain (missing parts from reference TRBV7-3 and TRBJ2-3): GAGVSQTPSNKVTEKGKYVELRCDPISGHTALYWYRQSLGQGPEFLIYFQGTGAADDSGLPNDRFFAVRPEGSVSTLKIQRTERGDSAVYLCASSPGASSTDTQYFGPGTRLTVL.

The chain uses TRBV6-5 and TRBJ1-1; 7 nucleotides agree with TRBD1. This CDR3 has 13 residues. The V and J ends lost 6 bases and 9 bases, in that order; junction bases with no gene match: 10. Germline V gene sequence: CDR1 MNHEY, CDR2 SVGAGI. The CDR3 loop reads CASRTDREGKAFF. CDR3 nucleotide sequence: TGTGCCAGCAGAACCGACAGGGAGGGCAAAGCTTTCTTT.

V usage is TRBV28 and J usage is TRBJ2-7; the match to TRBD1 covers 7 bases. The CDR3 spans 16 residues. J lost 2 bases, V lost 4 bases, and 11 bases had no gene match. CDR1 is MDHEN and CDR2 is SYDVKM in the germline V gene. CDR3 protein: CASSSNLRGNTYEQYF. DNA for the CDR3: TGTGCCAGCAGTTCCAATCTCAGGGGGAATACCTACGAGCAGTACTTC.

This clone was counted between two and nine times. CDR3 DNA: TGTGCCAGCAGTCTACAGCCTAATGAAAAACTGTTTTTT. Protein: CASSLQPNEKLFF. The chain combines TRBV6-5 with TRBJ1-4; no reliable D call. The germline V gene has CDR1 MNHEY and CDR2 SVGAGI. Trimming pared 5 bases from V and 3 bases from J, leaving 7 bases between. The CDR3 is made up of 13 amino acids.

The chain is built from TRBV2 and TRBJ1-4; no clear D. V was trimmed by 7 bases and J by 0 bases, leaving 18 bases between them. Per germline, CDR1 SNHLY and CDR2 FYNNEI. The CDR3 extends over 17 amino acids. This chain's CDR3 is CASIPRVGPATNEKLFF. CDR3 DNA: TGTGCCAGCATTCCCCGGGTCGGGCCCGCAACTAATGAAAAACTGTTTTTT.

This chain connects TRBV5-6 to TRBJ1-2; TRBD1 matches at 7 bases. The CDR3 loop spans 13 amino acids. Germline V gene sequence: CDR1 SGHDT, CDR2 YYEEEE. The trim removed 4 bases at V and 8 bases at J, leaving 8 bases unmatched. The CDR3 bases are TGTGCCAGCAGCGCGGACAGGCCCGAGGGCTACACCTTC. It yields the protein CASSADRPEGYTF.

The chain is built from TRBV5-1 and TRBJ2-7; D not certain. The CDR3 loop spans 12 amino acids. Germline CDR1 and CDR2: SGHRS and YFSETQ. Trimming removed 2 bases from V and 7 bases from J, with 10 bases in between. CDR3 in amino acids: CASSFAVGEQYF. The CDR3 coding sequence is TGCGCCAGCAGCTTTGCGGTCGGGGAGCAGTACTTC.

The gene calls are TRBV5-1 and TRBJ1-2; no clear D. With 5 bases removed from V and 2 bases from J, the gap between germline ends came to 7 bases. CDR3 length equals 12 residues. Per germline, CDR1 SGHRS and CDR2 YFSETQ. The CDR3, as DNA: TGCGCCAGCAGTCTGGGAAACTATGGCTACACCTTC. Its protein is CASSLGNYGYTF.

This chain joins TRBV25-1 and TRBJ1-5; 9 nucleotides match TRBD1. In germline, CDR1 is MGHDK, CDR2 SYGVNS. The CDR3 covers 14 residues. Trimming at V came to 4 bases and at J to 4 bases, leaving 2 bases not matched to a gene. CDR3 amino acids: CASSGTGVNQPQHF. The CDR3 DNA reads as TGTGCCAGCAGTGGGACAGGGGTAAATCAGCCCCAGCATTTT. The variable domain in full, completed from reference TRBV25-1 and TRBJ1-5, reads EADIYQTPRYLVIGTGKKITLECSQTMGHDKMYWYQQDPGMELHLIHYSYGVNSTEKGDLSSESTVSRIRTEHFPLTLESARPSHTSQYLCASSGTGVNQPQHFGDGTRLSIL.

The chain is built from TRBV12-3 or TRBV12-4 and TRBJ1-1; no reliable D call. The CDR3 spans 13 residues. Trimming removed 4 bases at V and 2 bases at J, with 8 bases between. The CDR3 DNA reads TGTGCCAGCAGTTACGAGGTCAACACTGAAGCTTTCTTT. The encoded protein is CASSYEVNTEAFF.

This clone was recorded only once. The chain links TRBV2 to TRBJ1-3, with D maybe TRBD1 (5 bases). Germline V gene lookup returns CDR1 SNHLY and CDR2 FYNNEI. V was trimmed by 5 bases and J by 2 bases, leaving 10 bases between them. This CDR3 spans 14 amino acids. CDR3 bases: TGTGCCAGCAGTCTCCAGGGAGCTGGAAACACCATATATTTT. The encoded protein is CASSLQGAGNTIYF.

The count of this clone is one. The genes are TRBV7-2 and TRBJ1-4, with unresolved D. This CDR3 region has 15 residues. The V and J ends lost 3 bases and 5 bases respectively, with 13 bases between them. Germline CDR1 reads SGHTA; CDR2 reads FQGNSA. This chain's CDR3 is CASSFLGTGNEKLFF. The CDR3 nucleotides read TGTGCCAGCAGCTTCTTGGGAACTGGGAATGAAAAACTGTTTTTT. Filled out from reference TRBV7-2 and TRBJ1-4, the complete variable domain reads GAGVSQSPSNKVTEKGKDVELRCDPISGHTALYWYRQSLGQGLEFLIYFQGNSAPDKSGLPSDRFSAERTGGSVSTLTIQRTQQEDSAVYLCASSFLGTGNEKLFFGSGTQLSVL.

The chain has TRBV2 and TRBJ1-5; D is unresolved. Trimming shortened V by 4 bases and J by 2 bases, and 9 bases separated the two germline ends. The CDR3 runs to 14 residues. Germline CDR1 and CDR2: SNHLY and FYNNEI. The CDR3 region has the DNA TGTGCCAGCAGTGTAGAGGTAGGCAATCAGCCCCAGCATTTT. As protein: CASSVEVGNQPQHF. Full variable domain (outside the CDR3, taken from reference TRBV2 and TRBJ1-5): EPEVTQTPSHQVTQMGQEVILRCVPISNHLYFYWYRQILGQKVEFLVSFYNNEISEKSEIFDDQFSVERPDGSNFTLKIRSTKLEDSAMYFCASSVEVGNQPQHFGDGTRLSIL.

The chain carries TRBV9 and TRBJ2-5; 7 bases map to TRBD2. The CDR3 runs 14 residues. V lost 4 bases, J lost 5 bases, and 8 bases stayed unmatched. The germline V gene has CDR1 SGDLS and CDR2 YYNGEE. The CDR3 DNA follows: TGTGCCAGCAGCAGGAGGGAGGGACGGGAGACCCAGTACTTC. Its translation: CASSRREGRETQYF.

J is TRBJ1-5 and V is TRBV18, with 9 bases that match TRBD1. V shed 3 bases, J shed 2 bases, and the junction held 14 bases outside the gene matches. Looked up from germline, CDR1 is KGHSH and CDR2 is LQKENI. The CDR3 length is 19 residues. CDR3 residues: CASSPVSTGGSRGNQPQHF. For the CDR3, the DNA is TGTGCCAGCTCACCCGTGTCGACAGGGGGTTCGAGGGGCAATCAGCCCCAGCATTTT.

This chain connects TRBV7-8 to TRBJ1-2; TRBD1 matches at 10 bases. Germline lookup yields CDR1 SGHVS and CDR2 FQNEAQ. The CDR3 contains 14 residues. The V segment lost 5 bases and the J segment 6 bases; nucleotides outside the gene matches: 6. CDR3 coding DNA: TGTGCCAGCAGCCGGGACAGGGGTTGGGATGGCTACACCTTC. It codes for CASSRDRGWDGYTF.

The V call is TRBV4-2, the J call TRBJ2-3, with D possibly matching TRBD1 (6 bases). The CDR3 is 18 amino acids. V lost 0 bases and J 1 base, leaving 17 bases between the germline ends. Germline values: CDR1 LGHNA, CDR2 YNFKEQ. The CDR3 coding sequence is TGTGCCAGCAGCCAAGACCCCCAGGGACAATGGGGCACAGATACGCAGTATTTT. It codes for CASSQDPQGQWGTDTQYF.

The V and J genes are TRBV5-1 and TRBJ2-1; 9 bases fit TRBD2. CDR1 and CDR2 (germline): SGHRS, YFSETQ. The CDR3 is made up of 18 amino acids. With V trimmed by 0 bases and J by 4 bases, 11 bases remained unmatched. In DNA form, the CDR3 reads TGCGCCAGCAGCTTGGAGGGTAGCGGGAGCCGGAAATACAATGAGCAGTTCTTC. This translates into CASSLEGSGSRKYNEQFF.

The J gene is TRBJ1-6, the V gene TRBV18; 7 nucleotides match TRBD1. Looked up from germline, CDR1 is KGHSH and CDR2 is LQKENI. The CDR3 runs to 15 residues. V lost 8 bases to trimming and J lost 6 bases; unmatched junction nucleotides: 10. DNA for the CDR3: TGTGCCAGCGCTAGGCGGGGACAGACTAATTCACCCCTCCACTTT. Protein product: CASARRGQTNSPLHF. Filled out from reference TRBV18 and TRBJ1-6, the complete variable domain reads NAGVMQNPRHLVRRRGQEARLRCSPMKGHSHVYWYRQLPEEGLKFMVYLQKENIIDESGMPKERFSAEFPKEGPSILRIQQVVRGDSAAYFCASARRGQTNSPLHFGNGTRLTVT.

The V and J genes are TRBV28 and TRBJ1-5; no reliable D call. V lost 6 bases and J lost 9, with 9 bases in between. This CDR3 has 11 residues. Germline-derived CDR1 and CDR2 are MDHEN and SYDVKM. CDR3 residues: CASSLGLPQHF. CDR3 nucleotides: TGTGCCAGCAGCTTGGGGTTGCCCCAGCATTTT.

The chain couples TRBV19 to TRBJ1-5; no reliable D call. Germline assignment: CDR1 LNHDA and CDR2 SQIVND (reference sequence). Trimming pared 4 bases from V and 4 bases from J, leaving 17 bases between. The CDR3 runs 16 residues. The CDR3 reads CASSTYTSFGNQPQHF. The CDR3 DNA reads as TGTGCCAGTAGTACCTATACATCCTTCGGTAATCAGCCCCAGCATTTT.

The chain uses TRBV7-2 and TRBJ2-7, with TRBD2 matching over 11 bases. Germline V CDR1 and CDR2: SGHTA, FQGNSA. V lost 1 base and J lost 3; bases outside the gene matches: 11. CDR3 length equals 18 residues. CDR3 DNA: TGTGCCAGCAGCTTAGGGGGACTAGCGGCTCGTTTCAGCTACGAGCAGTACTTC. Protein sequence: CASSLGGLAARFSYEQYF.

The chain combines TRBV9 with TRBJ1-3; D remains unclear. Germline CDR1 is SGDLS and CDR2 is YYNGEE. With 0 bases removed from V and 0 bases from J, the gap between germline ends came to 7 bases. This CDR3 is 15 amino acids long. The CDR3 DNA is TGTGCCAGCAGCGTAGATGGCAGCTCTGGAAACACCATATATTTT. Its protein product is CASSVDGSSGNTIYF.

The chain joins TRBV4-1 to TRBJ2-3, with TRBD2 as a possible D gene (6 bases). V gave up 0 bases and J gave up 1 base, with 11 bases separating them. CDR3 length equals 16 residues. The germline gives CDR1 MGHRA, CDR2 YSYEKL. CDR3 sequence reads: CASSQEIGLRTDTQYF. The CDR3 bases are TGCGCCAGCAGCCAAGAGATCGGACTACGCACAGATACGCAGTATTTT.

The rearrangement uses TRBV7-2 and TRBJ1-5, with D possibly being TRBD1 (6 bases). CDR1 and CDR2 from the germline V gene are SGHTA and FQGNSA. This CDR3 spans 15 amino acids. With 4 bases removed from V and 7 bases from J, the gap between germline ends came to 17 bases. The CDR3 sequence: CASSSQSGGAQPQHF. The CDR3 DNA follows: TGTGCCAGCAGCTCCCAGAGCGGGGGGGCCCAGCCCCAGCATTTT.